This T cell receptor (beta chain) is from a study of shared clonotypes between healthy human individuals. The split of CD4+ cells yielded CD45RA+ naive and CD45RA-negative memory subsets. CDR3 length equals 18 residues. After removal of 5 bases from V and 6 bases from J, the junction contained 20 bases not matched to a gene. Looked up from germline, CDR1 is SGHAT and CDR2 is FQNNGV. Each cell subset's genomic DNA was divided evenly among several immunoSEQ plates. The method was immunoSEQ multiplex PCR; TCRdb's version includes in-frame clones alone and lacks a portion of them. This table has over 400,000 clones, about 96% appearing once.

The chain has TRBV11-2 and TRBJ1-2; TRBD1 matches at 8 bases. This clonotype originated in a young woman in good health. The sequencing input was naive CD4+ T cells sorted from blood. Subset meaning: CD45RA+ positively selected. The CDR3 sequence: CASSPLKRQGFRVNGYTF. The CDR3 bases are TGTGCCAGCAGCCCACTGAAGAGACAGGGGTTTAGGGTAAATGGCTACACCTTC. Supplemented by reference TRBV11-2 and TRBJ1-2, the full variable domain reads EAGVAQSPRYKIIEKRQSVAFWCNPISGHATLYWYQQILGQGPKLLIQFQNNGVVDDSQLPKDRFSAERLKGVDSTLKIQPAKLEDSAVYLCASSPLKRQGFRVNGYTFGSGTRLTVV.